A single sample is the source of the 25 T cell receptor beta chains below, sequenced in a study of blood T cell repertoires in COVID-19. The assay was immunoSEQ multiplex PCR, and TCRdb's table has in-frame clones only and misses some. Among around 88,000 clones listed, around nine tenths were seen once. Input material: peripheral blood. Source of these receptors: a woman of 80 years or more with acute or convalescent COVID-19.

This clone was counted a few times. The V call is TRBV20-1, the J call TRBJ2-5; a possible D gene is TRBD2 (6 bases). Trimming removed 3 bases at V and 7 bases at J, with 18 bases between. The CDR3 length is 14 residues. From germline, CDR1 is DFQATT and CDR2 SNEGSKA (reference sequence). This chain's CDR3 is CSASLRGPVGTQYF. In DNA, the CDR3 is TGCAGTGCTAGTTTGCGGGGACCCGTTGGGACCCAGTACTTC.

The CDR3, as DNA: TGTGCCAGCAGCTCACTGGGACAGTACGAGCAGTACTTC. Its protein is CASSSLGQYEQYF. The chain combines TRBV5-6 with TRBJ2-7, with 7 bases lining up with TRBD1. Trimming at V came to 3 bases and at J to 4 bases, leaving 4 bases not matched to a gene. The CDR3 loop spans 13 amino acids. Germline assignment: CDR1 SGHDT and CDR2 YYEEEE.

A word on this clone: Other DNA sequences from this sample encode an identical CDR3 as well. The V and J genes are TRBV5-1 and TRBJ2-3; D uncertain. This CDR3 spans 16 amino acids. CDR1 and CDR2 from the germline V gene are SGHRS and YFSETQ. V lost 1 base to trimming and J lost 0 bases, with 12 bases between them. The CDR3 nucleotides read TGCGCCAGCAGCTTGAACGGTCGTACTAGCACAGATACGCAGTATTTT. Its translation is CASSLNGRTSTDTQYF.

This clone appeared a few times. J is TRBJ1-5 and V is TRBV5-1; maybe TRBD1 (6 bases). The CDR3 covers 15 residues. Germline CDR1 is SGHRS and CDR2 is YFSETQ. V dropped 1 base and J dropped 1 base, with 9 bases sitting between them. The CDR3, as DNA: TGCGCCAGCAGCTTGACAGGGCTGAGCAATCAGCCCCAGCATTTT. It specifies CASSLTGLSNQPQHF.

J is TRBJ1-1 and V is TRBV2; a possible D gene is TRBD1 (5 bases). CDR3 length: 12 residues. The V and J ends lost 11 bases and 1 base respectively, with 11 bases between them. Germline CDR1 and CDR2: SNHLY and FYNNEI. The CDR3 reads CAGWGGNTEAFF. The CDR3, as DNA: TGTGCCGGCTGGGGCGGGAACACTGAAGCTTTCTTT.

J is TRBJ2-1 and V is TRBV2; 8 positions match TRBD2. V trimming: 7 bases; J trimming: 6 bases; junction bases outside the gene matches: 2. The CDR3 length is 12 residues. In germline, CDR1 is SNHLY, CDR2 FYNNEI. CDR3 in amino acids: CASKGLVNEQFF. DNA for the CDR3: TGTGCCAGCAAGGGACTAGTCAATGAGCAGTTCTTC.

Written as DNA, the CDR3 is TGCAGTGCCTACGGGGGGCAGGGAGCTTTCTTT. Translation: CSAYGGQGAFF. The chain uses TRBV20-1 and TRBJ1-1; tentative D call: TRBD1 (6 bases). Germline assignment: CDR1 DFQATT and CDR2 SNEGSKA (reference sequence). There are 11 residues in the CDR3. The V end lost 6 bases, the J end lost 10 bases, and 15 bases lay between the germline ends.

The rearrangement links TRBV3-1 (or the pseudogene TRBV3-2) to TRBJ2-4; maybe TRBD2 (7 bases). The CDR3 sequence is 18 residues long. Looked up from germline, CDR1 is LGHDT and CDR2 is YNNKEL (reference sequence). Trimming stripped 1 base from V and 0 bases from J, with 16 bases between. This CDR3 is CASSQVLRGGIAKNIQYF. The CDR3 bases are TGTGCCAGCAGCCAAGTGTTAAGGGGGGGAATAGCCAAAAACATTCAGTACTTC.

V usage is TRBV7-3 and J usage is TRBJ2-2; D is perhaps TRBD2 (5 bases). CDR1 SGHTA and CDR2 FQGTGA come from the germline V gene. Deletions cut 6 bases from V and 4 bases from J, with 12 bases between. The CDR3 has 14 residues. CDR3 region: CASRRGTLTGELFF. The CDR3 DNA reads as TGTGCCAGCAGACGGGGTACACTCACCGGGGAGCTGTTTTTT.

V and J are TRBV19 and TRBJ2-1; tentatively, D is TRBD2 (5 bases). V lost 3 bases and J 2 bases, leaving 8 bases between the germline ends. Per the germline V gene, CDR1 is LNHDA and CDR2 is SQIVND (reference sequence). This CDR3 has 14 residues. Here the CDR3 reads CASSIPGTYNEQFF. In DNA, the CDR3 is TGTGCCAGTAGTATTCCCGGGACCTACAATGAGCAGTTCTTC.

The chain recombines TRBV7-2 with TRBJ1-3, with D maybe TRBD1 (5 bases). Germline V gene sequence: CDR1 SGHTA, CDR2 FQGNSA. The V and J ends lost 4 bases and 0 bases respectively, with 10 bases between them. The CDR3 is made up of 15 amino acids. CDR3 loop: CASSSDSYSGNTIYF. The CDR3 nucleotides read TGTGCCAGCAGCTCAGACAGCTACTCTGGAAACACCATATATTTT.

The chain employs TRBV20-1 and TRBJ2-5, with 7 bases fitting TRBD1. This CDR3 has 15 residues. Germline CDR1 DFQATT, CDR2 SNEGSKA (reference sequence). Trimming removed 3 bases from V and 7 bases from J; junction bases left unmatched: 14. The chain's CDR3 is CSASGGQATWGTQYF. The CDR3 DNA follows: TGCAGTGCTAGTGGAGGACAGGCCACCTGGGGGACCCAGTACTTC.

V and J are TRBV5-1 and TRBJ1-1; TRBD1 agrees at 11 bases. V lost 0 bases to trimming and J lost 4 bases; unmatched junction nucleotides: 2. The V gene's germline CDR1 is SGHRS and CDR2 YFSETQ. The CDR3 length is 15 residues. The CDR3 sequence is CASSLAGQGATEAFF. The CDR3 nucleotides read TGCGCCAGCAGCTTGGCAGGACAGGGGGCCACTGAAGCTTTCTTT.

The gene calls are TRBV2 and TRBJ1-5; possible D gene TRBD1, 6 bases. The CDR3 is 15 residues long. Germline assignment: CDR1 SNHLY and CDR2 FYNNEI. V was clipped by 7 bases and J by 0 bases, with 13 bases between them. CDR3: CASNLDSVSNQPQHF. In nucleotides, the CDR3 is TGTGCCAGCAACCTGGACAGCGTTAGCAATCAGCCCCAGCATTTT.

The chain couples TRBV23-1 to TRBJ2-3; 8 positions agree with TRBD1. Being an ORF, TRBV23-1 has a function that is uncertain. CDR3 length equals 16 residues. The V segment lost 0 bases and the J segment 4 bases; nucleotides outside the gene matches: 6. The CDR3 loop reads CASSQSGVQGADTQYF. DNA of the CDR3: TGCGCCAGCAGTCAATCGGGGGTACAGGGGGCAGATACGCAGTATTTT.

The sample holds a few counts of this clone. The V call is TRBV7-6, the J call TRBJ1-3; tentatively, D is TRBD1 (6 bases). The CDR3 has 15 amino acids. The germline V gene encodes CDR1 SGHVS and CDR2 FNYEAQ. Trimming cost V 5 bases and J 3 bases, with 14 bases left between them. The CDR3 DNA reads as TGTGCCAGCAGCCCGCCGACAGGAGTTGGAAACACCATATATTTT. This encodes CASSPPTGVGNTIYF.

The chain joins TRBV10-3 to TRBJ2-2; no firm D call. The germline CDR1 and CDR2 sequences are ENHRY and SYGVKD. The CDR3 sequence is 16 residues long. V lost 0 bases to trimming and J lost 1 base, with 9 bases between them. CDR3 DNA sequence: TGTGCCATCAGTGAGTCTGTGGCCCTGAACACCGGGGAGCTGTTTTTT. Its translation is CAISESVALNTGELFF.

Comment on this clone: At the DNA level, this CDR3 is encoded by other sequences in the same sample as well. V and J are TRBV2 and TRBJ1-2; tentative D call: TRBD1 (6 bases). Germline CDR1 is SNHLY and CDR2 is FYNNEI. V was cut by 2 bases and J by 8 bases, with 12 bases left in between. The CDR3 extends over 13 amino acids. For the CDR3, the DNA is TGTGCCAGCAGTGAAATAGGGGGTGGCGGCTACACCTTC. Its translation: CASSEIGGGGYTF.

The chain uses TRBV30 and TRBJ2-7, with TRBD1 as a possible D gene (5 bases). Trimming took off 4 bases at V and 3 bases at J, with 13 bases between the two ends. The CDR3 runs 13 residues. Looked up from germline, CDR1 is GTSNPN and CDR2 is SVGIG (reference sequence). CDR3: CAWIDSNFYEQYF. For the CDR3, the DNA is TGTGCCTGGATCGACAGTAATTTCTACGAGCAGTACTTC.

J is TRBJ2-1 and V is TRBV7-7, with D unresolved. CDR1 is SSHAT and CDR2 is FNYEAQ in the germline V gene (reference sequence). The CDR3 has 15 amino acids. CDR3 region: CASSIDTSSYNEQFF. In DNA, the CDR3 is TGTGCTAGCTCGATAGACACCAGCTCCTACAATGAGCAGTTCTTC.

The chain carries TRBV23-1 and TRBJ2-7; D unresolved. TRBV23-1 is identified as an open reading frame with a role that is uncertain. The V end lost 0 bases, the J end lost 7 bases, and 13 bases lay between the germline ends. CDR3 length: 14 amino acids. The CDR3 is CASSQSHNDLEQYF. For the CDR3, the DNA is TGCGCCAGCAGTCAATCTCACAACGACTTGGAGCAGTACTTC.

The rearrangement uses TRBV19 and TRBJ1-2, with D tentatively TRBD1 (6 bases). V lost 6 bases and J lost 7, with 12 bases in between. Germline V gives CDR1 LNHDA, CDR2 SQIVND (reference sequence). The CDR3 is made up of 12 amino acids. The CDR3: CASRKGEGGYTF. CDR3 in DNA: TGTGCCAGTAGAAAGGGGGAGGGTGGCTACACCTTC.

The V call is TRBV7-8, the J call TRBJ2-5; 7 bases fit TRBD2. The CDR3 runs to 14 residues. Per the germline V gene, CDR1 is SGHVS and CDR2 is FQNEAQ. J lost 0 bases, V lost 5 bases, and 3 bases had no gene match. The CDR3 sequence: CASSPSGNQETQYF. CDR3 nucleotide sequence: TGTGCCAGCAGCCCTAGCGGCAACCAAGAGACCCAGTACTTC.

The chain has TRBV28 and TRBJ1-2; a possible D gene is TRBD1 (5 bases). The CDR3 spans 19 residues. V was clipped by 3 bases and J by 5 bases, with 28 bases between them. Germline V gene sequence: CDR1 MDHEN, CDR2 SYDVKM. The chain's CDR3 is CASSLESGKVTWALYGYTF. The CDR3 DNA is TGTGCCAGCAGTTTGGAATCAGGGAAAGTAACCTGGGCCCTTTATGGCTACACCTTC.

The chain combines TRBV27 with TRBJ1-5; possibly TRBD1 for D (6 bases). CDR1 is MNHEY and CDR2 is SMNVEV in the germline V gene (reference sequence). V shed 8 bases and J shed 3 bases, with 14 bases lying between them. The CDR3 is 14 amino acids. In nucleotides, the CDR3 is TGTGCCAGCGTGGTTGGGGGCTTCAATCAGCCCCAGCATTTT. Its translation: CASVVGGFNQPQHF.